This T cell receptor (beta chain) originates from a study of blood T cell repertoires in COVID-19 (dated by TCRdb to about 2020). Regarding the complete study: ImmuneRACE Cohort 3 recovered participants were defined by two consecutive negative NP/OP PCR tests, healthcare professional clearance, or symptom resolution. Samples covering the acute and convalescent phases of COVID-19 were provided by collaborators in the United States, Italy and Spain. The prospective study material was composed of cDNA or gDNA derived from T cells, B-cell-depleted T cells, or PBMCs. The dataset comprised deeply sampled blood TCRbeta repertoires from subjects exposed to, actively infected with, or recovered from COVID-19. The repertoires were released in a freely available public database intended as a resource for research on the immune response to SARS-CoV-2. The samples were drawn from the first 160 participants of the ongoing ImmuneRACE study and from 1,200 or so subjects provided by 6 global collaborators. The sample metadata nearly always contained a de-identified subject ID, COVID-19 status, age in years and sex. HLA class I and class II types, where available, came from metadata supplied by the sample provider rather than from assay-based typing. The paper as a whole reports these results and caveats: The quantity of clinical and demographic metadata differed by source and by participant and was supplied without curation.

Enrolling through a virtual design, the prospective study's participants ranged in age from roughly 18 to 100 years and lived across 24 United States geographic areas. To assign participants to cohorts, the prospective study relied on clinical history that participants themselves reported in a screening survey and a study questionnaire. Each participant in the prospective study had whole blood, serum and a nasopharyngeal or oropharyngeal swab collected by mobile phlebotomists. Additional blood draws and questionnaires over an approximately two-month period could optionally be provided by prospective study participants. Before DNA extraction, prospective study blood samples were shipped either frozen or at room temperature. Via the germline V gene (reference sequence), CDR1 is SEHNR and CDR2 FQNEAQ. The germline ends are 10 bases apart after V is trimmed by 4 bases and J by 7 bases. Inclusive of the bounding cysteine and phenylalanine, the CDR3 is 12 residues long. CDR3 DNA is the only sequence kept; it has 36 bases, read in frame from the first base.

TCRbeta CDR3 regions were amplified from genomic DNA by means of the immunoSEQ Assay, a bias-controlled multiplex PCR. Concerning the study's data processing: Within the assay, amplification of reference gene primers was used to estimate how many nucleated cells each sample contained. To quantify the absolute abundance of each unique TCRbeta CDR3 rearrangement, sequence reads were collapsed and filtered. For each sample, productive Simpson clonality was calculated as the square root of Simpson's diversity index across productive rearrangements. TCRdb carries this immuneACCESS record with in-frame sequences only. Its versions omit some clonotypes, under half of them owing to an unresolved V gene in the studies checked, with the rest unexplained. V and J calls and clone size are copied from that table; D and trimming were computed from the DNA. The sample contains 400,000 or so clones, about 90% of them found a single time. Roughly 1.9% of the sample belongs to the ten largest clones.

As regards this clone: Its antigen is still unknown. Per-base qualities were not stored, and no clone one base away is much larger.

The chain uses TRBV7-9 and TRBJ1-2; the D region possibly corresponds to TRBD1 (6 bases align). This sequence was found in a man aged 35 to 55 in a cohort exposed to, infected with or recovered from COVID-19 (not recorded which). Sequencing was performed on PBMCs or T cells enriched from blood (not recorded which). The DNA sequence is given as TGTGCCAGCAGCTCCTTGGGGGCTGGCTACACCTTC. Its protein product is CASSSLGAGYTF.